This T cell receptor (beta chain) was documented in a study of T cell responses to AZD1222 COVID-19 vaccine. This clone has a single count. V lost 4 bases to trimming and J lost 3 bases; unmatched junction nucleotides: 6. This CDR3 region has 16 residues. The germline gives CDR1 KGHDR, CDR2 SFDVKD. Measured with immunoSEQ multiplex PCR; TCRdb has only the in-frame clones, and not every one. The sample shows 100,000 to 150,000 clones, 91% of them seen only once. Second doses that came at about 4 or about 12 weeks were put together. The material was peripheral blood, obtained 28 days after the second AZD1222 dose. This receptor was taken from an adult who received the AZD1222 COVID-19 vaccine. The rearrangement uses TRBV24-1 and TRBJ2-3; TRBD2 aligns across 10 bases. CDR3 in DNA: TGTGCCACCAGTGAGACCCCGGGACTAGCGACAGATACGCAGTATTTT. Its translation is CATSETPGLATDTQYF.